Given below is one T cell receptor (beta chain) in context. Its specificity is not known. The data belong to a study of CD4+ T cells in melanoma. Trimming took off 0 bases at V and 2 bases at J, with 6 bases between the two ends. Germline-derived CDR1 and CDR2 are SGHVS and FNYEAQ. This CDR3 spans 14 amino acids. TCRdb's table, derived via immunoSEQ multiplex PCR, lists solely in-frame clones and lacks some. Of roughly 120,000 clones in the sample, 92% were seen once. Study-level findings and limits: CD8+ T cell, macrophage and B cell function reportedly correlated with neoantigen-specific CD4+ T cells. Reportedly, melanoma neoantigen-specific CD4+ T cells showed varied differentiation states.

Sample: peripheral blood. The TCR comes from a human donor with melanoma. This chain links TRBV7-6 with TRBJ2-3; D not certain. CDR3 DNA: TGTGCCAGCAGCTTAGCTCTCAACACAGATACGCAGTATTTT. It encodes CASSLALNTDTQYF.